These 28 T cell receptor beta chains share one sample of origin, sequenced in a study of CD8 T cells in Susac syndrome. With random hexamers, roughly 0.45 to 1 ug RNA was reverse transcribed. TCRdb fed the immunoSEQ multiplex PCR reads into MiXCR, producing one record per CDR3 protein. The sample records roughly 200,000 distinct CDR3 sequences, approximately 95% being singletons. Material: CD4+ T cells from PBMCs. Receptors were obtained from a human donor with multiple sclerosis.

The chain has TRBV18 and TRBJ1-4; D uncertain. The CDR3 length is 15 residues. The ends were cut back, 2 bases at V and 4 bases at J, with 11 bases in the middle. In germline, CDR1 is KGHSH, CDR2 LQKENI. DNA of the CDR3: TGTGCCAGCTCACCATCGAGGAGCGGTAATGAAAAACTGTTTTTT. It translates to CASSPSRSGNEKLFF.

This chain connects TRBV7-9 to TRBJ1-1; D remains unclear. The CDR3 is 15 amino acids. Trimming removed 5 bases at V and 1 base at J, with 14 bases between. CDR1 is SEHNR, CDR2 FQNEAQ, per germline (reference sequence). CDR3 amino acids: CASSPWTGTNTEAFF. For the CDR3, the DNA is TGTGCCAGCAGCCCTTGGACGGGAACGAACACTGAAGCTTTCTTT.

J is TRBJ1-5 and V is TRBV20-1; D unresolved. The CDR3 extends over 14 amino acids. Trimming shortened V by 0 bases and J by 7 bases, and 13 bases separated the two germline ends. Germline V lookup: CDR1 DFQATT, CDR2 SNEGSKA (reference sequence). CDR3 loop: CSAREGSGGQPQHF. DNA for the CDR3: TGCAGTGCTAGAGAGGGGTCCGGAGGCCAGCCCCAGCATTTT.

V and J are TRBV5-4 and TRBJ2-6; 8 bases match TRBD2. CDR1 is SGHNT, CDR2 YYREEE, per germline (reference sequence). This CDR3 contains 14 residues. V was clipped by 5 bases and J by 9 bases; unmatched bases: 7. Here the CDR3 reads CASSSYAGGNVLTF. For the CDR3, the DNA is TGTGCCAGCAGTTCTTACGCGGGAGGCAACGTCCTGACTTTC.

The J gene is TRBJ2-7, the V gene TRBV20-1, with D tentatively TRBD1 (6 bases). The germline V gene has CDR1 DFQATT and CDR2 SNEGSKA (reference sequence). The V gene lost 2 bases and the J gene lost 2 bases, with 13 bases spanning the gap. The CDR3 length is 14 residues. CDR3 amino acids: CSARMNRAPYEQYF. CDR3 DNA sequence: TGCAGTGCTAGAATGAACAGGGCCCCCTACGAGCAGTACTTC.

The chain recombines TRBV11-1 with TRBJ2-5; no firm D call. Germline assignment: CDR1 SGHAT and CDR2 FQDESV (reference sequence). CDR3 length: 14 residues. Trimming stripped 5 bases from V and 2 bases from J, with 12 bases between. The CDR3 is CASSLGPKQETQYF. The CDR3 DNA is TGTGCCAGCAGCCTTGGACCGAAACAAGAGACCCAGTACTTC.

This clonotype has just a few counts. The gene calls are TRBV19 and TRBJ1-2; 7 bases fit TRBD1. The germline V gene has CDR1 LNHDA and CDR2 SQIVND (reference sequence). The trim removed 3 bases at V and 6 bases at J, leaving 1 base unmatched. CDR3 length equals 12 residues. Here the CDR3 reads CASSIDRDGYTF. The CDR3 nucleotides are TGTGCCAGTAGTATCGACAGGGATGGCTACACCTTC.

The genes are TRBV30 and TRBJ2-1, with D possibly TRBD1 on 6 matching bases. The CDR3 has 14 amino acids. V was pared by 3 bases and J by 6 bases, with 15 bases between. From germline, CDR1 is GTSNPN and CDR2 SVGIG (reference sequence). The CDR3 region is CAWSSQGPFNEQFF. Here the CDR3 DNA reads TGTGCCTGGAGCTCCCAGGGGCCGTTCAATGAGCAGTTCTTC.

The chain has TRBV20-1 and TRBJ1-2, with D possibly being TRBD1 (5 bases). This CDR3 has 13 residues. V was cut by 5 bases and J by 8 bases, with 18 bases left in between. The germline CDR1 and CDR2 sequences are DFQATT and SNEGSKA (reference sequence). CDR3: CSAPWGSRGGYTF. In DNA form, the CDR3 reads TGCAGTGCTCCTTGGGGCAGTCGGGGCGGCTACACCTTC.

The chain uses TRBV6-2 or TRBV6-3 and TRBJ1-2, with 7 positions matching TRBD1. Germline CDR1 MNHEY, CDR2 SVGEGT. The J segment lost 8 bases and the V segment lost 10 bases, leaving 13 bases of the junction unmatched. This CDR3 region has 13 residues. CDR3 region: CATRGQPSGGYTF. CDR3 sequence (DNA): TGTGCCACCAGGGGACAGCCGTCAGGAGGCTACACCTTC.

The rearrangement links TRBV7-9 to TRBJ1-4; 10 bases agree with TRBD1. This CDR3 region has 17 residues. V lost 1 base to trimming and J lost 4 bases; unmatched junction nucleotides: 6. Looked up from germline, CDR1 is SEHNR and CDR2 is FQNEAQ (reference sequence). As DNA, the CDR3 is TGTGCCAGCAGCTTAGTGGGGACAGGGGCCCTTAATGAAAAACTGTTTTTT. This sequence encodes CASSLVGTGALNEKLFF.

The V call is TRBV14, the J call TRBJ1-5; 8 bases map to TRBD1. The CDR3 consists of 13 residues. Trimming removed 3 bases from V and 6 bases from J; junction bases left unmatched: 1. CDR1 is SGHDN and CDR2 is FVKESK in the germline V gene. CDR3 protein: CASSQTGAQPQHF. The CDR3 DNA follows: TGTGCCAGCAGCCAGACAGGGGCTCAGCCCCAGCATTTT.

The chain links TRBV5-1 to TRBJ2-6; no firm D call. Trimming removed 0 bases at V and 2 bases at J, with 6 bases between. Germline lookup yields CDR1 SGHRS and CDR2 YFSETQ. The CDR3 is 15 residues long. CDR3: CASSLDRPGANVLTF. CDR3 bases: TGCGCCAGCAGCTTGGATCGTCCTGGGGCCAACGTCCTGACTTTC.

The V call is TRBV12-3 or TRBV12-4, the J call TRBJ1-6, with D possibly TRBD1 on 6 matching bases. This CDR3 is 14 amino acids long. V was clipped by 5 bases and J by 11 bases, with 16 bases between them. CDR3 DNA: TGTGCCAGCAGTGAGGACAGCTCTACGCCACCCCTCCACTTT. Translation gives CASSEDSSTPPLHF.

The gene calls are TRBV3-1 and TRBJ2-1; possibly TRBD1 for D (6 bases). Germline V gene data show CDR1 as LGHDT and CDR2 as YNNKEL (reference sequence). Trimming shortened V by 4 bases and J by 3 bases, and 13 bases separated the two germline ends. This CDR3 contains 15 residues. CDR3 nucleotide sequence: TGTGCCAGCAGCCTACAAACAGGGTTCTACAATGAGCAGTTCTTC. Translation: CASSLQTGFYNEQFF.

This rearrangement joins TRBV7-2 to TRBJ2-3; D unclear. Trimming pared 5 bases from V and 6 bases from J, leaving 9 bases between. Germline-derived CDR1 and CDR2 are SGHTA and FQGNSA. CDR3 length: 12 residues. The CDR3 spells CASSKQTDTQYF. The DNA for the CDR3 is TGTGCCAGCAGCAAGCAGACGGATACGCAGTATTTT.

The CDR3 DNA reads TGTGCCAGCGGCTACCGATCCGGGACTAGCGGTGCTAGCACAGATACGCAGTATTTT. It is translated as CASGYRSGTSGASTDTQYF. The chain recombines TRBV12-3 or TRBV12-4 with TRBJ2-3, with 11 nucleotides matching TRBD2. The CDR3 is made up of 19 amino acids. V lost 8 bases and J lost 0; bases outside the gene matches: 16.

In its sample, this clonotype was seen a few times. CDR3 region: CASSLGTEEQFF. Here the CDR3 DNA reads TGTGCCAGCAGCCTAGGGACAGAGGAGCAGTTCTTC. This chain uses TRBV11-2 with TRBJ2-1; 7 bases match TRBD1. The CDR3 is 12 residues long. J gave up 10 bases and V 5 bases, and 5 bases lay outside the gene matches. Germline CDR1 is SGHAT and CDR2 is FQNNGV.

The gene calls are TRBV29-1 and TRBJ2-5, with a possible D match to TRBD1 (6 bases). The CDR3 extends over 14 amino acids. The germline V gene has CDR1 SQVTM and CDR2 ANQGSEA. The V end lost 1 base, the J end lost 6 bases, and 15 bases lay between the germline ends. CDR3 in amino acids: CSVEVQQGPKTQYF. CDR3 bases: TGCAGCGTTGAAGTACAACAGGGCCCCAAGACCCAGTACTTC. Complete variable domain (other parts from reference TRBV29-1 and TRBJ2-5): SAVISQKPSRDICQRGTSLTIQCQVDSQVTMMFWYRQQPGQSLTLIATANQGSEATYESGFVIDKFPISRPNLTFSTLTVSNMSPEDSSIYLCSVEVQQGPKTQYFGPGTRLLVL.

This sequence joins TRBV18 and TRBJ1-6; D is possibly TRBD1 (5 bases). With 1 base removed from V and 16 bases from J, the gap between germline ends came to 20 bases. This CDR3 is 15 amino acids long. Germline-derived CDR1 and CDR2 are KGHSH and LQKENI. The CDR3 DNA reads TGTGCCAGCTCACCACTTACCACGTCCCGGGACTCTCTCCACTTT. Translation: CASSPLTTSRDSLHF.

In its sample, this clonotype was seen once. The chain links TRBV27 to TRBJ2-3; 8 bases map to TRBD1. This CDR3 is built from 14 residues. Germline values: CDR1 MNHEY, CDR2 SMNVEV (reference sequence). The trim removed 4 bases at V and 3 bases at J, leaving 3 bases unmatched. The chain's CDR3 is CASSSTGVTDTQYF. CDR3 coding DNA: TGTGCCAGCAGTTCGACAGGGGTGACAGATACGCAGTATTTT.

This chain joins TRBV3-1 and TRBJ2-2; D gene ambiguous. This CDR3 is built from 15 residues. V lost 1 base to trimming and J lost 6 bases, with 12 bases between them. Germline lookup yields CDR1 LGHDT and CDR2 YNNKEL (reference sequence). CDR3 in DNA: TGTGCCAGCAGCCAAGCAATGACCCTTGCCGGGGAGCTGTTTTTT. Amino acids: CASSQAMTLAGELFF.

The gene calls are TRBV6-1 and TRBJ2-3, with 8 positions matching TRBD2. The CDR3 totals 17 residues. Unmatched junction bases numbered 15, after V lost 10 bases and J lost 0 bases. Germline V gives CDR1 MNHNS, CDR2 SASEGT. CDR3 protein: CATSRSGGRLSTDTQYF. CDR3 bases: TGTGCCACTTCCAGGAGCGGGGGCCGCCTTAGCACAGATACGCAGTATTTT.

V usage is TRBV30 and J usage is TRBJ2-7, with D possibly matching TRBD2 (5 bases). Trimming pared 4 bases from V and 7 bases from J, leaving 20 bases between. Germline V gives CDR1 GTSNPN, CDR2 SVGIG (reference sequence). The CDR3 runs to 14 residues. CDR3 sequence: CAWTPHSSPGEQYF. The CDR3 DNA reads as TGTGCCTGGACCCCTCACTCCTCCCCGGGGGAGCAGTACTTC.

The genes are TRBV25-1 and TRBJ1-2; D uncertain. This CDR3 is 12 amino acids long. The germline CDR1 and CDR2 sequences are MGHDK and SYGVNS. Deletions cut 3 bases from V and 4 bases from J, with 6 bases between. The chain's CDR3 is CASSEGIYGYTF. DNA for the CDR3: TGTGCCAGCAGTGAGGGTATCTATGGCTACACCTTC.

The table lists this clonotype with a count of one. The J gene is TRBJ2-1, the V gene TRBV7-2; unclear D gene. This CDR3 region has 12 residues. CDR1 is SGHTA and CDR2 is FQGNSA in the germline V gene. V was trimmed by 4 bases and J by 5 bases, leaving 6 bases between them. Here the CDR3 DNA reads TGTGCCAGCAGCTCCGTAAACAATGAGCAGTTCTTC. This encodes CASSSVNNEQFF.

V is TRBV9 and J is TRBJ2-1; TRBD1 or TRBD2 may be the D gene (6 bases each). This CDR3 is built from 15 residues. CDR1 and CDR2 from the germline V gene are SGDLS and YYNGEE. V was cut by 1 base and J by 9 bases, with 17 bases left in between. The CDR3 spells CASSVWGARSSEQFF. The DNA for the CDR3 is TGTGCCAGCAGCGTATGGGGGGCGAGGAGTAGTGAGCAGTTCTTC.

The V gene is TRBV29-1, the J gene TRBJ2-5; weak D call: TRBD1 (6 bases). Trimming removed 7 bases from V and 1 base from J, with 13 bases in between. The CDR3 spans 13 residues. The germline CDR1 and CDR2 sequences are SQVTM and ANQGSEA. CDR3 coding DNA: TGCAGCGCTTTGGGACACCGCCAAGAGACCCAGTACTTC. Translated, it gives CSALGHRQETQYF.